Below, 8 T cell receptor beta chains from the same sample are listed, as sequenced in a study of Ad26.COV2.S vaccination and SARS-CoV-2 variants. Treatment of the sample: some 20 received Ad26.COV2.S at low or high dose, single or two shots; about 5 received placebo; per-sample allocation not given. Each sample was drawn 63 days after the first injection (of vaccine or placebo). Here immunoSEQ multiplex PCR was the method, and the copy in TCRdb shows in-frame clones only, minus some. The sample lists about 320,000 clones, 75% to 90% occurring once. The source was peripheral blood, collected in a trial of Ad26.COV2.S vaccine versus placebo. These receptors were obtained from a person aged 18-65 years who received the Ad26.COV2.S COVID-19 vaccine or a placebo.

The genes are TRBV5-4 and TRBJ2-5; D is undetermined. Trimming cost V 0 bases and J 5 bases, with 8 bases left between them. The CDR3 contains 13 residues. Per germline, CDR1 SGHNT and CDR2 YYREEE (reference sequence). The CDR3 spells CASSLVPRETQYF. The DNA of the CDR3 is TGTGCCAGCAGCTTGGTCCCCCGTGAGACCCAGTACTTC.

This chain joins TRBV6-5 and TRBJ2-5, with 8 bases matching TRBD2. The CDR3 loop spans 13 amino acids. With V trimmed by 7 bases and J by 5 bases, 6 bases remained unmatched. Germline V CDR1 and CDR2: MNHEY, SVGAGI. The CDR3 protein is CASTPGGGETQYF. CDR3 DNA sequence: TGTGCCAGCACTCCGGGGGGGGGCGAGACCCAGTACTTC.

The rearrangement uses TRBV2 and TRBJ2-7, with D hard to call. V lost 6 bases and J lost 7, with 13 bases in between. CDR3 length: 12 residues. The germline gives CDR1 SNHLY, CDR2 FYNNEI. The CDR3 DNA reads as TGTGCCAGCAGAGAGATTGCAGAAGAGCAGTACTTC. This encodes CASREIAEEQYF.

The CDR3 region has the DNA TGTGCCACCAGCAGAGATAAGGCCCACTCTGGAAACACCATATATTTT. Encoded protein: CATSRDKAHSGNTIYF. The gene calls are TRBV15 and TRBJ1-3; D unresolved. Germline CDR1 reads LNHNV; CDR2 reads YYDKDF (reference sequence). The V and J ends lost 0 bases and 0 bases respectively, with 9 bases between them. This CDR3 comprises 16 residues. The full variable domain, rest sourced from reference TRBV15 and TRBJ1-3, is DAMVIQNPRYQVTQFGKPVTLSCSQTLNHNVMYWYQQKSSQAPKLLFHYYDKDFNNEADTPDNFQSRRPNTSFCFLDIRSPGLGDTAMYLCATSRDKAHSGNTIYFGEGSWLTVV.

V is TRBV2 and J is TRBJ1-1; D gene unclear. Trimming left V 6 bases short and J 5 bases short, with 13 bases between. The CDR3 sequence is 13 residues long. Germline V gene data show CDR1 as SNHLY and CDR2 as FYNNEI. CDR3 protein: CASRNTQVTEAFF. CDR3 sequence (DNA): TGTGCCAGCAGAAACACCCAGGTTACTGAAGCTTTCTTT.

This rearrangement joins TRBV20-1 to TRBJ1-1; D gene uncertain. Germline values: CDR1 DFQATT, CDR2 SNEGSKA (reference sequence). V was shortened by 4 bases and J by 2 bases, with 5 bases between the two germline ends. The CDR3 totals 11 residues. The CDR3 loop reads CSANPNTEAFF. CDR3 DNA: TGCAGTGCTAACCCTAACACTGAAGCTTTCTTT.

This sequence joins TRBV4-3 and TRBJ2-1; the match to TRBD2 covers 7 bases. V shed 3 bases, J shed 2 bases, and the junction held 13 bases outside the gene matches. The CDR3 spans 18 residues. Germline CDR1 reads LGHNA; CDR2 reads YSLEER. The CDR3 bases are TGCGCCAGCAGCCACCAACCCACCCTAGCGGACCCCTACAATGAGCAGTTCTTC. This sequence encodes CASSHQPTLADPYNEQFF.

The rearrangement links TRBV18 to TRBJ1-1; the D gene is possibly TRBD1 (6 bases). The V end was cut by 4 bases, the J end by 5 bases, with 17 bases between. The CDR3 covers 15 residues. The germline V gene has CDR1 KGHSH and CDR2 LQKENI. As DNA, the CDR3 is TGTGCCAGCTCACGACCTGGGACAACTCGAACTGAAGCTTTCTTT. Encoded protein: CASSRPGTTRTEAFF.